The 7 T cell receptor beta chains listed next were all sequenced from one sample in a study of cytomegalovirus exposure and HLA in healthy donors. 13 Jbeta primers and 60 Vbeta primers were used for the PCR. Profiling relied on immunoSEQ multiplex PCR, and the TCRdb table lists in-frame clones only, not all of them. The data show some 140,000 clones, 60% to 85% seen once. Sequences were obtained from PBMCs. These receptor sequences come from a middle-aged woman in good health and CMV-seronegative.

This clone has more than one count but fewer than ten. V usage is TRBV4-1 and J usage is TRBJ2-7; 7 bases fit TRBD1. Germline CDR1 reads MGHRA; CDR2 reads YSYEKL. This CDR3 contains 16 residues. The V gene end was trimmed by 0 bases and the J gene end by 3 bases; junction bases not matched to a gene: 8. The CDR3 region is CASSQEGQGQIYEQYF. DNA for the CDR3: TGCGCCAGCAGCCAAGAAGGTCAGGGACAGATCTACGAGCAGTACTTC.

The CDR3 bases are TGTGCCAGCAGCCCACCTCCCCGGGGACACTACAATCAGCCCCAGCATTTT. Protein: CASSPPPRGHYNQPQHF. The J gene is TRBJ1-5, the V gene TRBV7-9; TRBD1 is a possible D gene (6 bases). The CDR3 totals 17 residues. V lost 5 bases, J lost 3 bases, and 20 bases lay in between. Germline lookup yields CDR1 SEHNR and CDR2 FQNEAQ (reference sequence). The whole variable domain, remainder taken from reference TRBV7-9 and TRBJ1-5, is DTGVSQNPRHKITKRGQNVTFRCDPISEHNRLYWYRQTLGQGPEFLTYFQNEAQLEKSRLLSDRFSAERPKGSFSTLEIQRTEQGDSAMYLCASSPPPRGHYNQPQHFGDGTRLSIL.

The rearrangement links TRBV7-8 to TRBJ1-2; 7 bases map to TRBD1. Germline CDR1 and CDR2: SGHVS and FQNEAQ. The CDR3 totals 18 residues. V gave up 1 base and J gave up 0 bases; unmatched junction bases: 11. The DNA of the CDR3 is TGTGCCAGCAGCTTAGTCCTAAGAATGACAGGGACTAACTATGGCTACACCTTC. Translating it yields CASSLVLRMTGTNYGYTF.

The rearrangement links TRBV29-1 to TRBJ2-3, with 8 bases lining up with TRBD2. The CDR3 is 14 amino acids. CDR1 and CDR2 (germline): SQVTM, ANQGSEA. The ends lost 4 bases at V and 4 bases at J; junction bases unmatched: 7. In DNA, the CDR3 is TGCAGCGTTGGGGGGTCGGGGGGGCCAGATACGCAGTATTTT. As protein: CSVGGSGGPDTQYF.

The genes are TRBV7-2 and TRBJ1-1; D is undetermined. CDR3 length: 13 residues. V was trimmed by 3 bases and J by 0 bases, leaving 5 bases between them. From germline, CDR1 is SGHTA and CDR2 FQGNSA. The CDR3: CASSFRLNTEAFF. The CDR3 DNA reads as TGTGCCAGCAGCTTCAGGCTGAACACTGAAGCTTTCTTT.

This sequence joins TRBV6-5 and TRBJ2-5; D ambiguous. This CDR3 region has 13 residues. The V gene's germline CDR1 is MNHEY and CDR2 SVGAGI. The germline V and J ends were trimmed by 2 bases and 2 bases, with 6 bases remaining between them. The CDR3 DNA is TGTGCCAGCAGTTACCAACTTCAAGAGACCCAGTACTTC. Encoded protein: CASSYQLQETQYF.

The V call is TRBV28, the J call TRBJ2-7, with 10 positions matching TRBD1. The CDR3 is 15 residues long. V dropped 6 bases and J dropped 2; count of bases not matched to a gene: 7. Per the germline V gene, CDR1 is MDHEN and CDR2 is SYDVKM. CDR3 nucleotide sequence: TGTGCCAGCAGAACGGGACAGGGGATAACCTACGAGCAGTACTTC. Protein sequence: CASRTGQGITYEQYF.